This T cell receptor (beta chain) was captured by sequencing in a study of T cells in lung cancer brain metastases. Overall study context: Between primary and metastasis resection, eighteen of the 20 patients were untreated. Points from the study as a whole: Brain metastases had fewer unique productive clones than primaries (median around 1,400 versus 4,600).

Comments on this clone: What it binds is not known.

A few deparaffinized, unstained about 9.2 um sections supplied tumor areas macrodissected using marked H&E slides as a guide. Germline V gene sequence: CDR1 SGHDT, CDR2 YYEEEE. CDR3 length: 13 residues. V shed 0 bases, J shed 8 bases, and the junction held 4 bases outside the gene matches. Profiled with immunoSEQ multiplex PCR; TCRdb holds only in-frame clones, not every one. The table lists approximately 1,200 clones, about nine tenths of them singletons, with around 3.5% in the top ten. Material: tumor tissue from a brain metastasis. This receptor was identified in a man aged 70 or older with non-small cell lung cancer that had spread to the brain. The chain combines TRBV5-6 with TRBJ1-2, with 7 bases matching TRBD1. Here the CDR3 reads CASSLGQGGGYTF. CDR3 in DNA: TGTGCCAGCAGCTTGGGACAGGGAGGAGGCTACACCTTC.